These T cell receptor beta chains were read from a single sample in a study of blood T cell repertoires in COVID-19. Clones were sequenced by immunoSEQ multiplex PCR, and TCRdb holds only the in-frame ones, with some missing. The table lists about 250,000 clones, around 88% of them singletons. Sequences were obtained from peripheral blood. These receptor sequences come from an elderly man with acute or convalescent COVID-19. CDR3s include the opening cysteine and the closing phenylalanine or tryptophan. Not all rows give a size; the values are once, few, many and, for expanded clones, a class.

V,J,size,CDR3
TRBV12-3/TRBV12-4,TRBJ2-5,NA,CASSLTAQETQYF
TRBV12-5,TRBJ2-2,NA,CASGSGTSGGLGPGELFF
TRBV11-1,TRBJ1-1,NA,CASRPLGTGATEAFF
TRBV5-1,TRBJ1-6,NA,CASSARDRGNSPLHF
TRBV4-3,TRBJ2-1,NA,CASSQTVSGRAFYNEQFF
TRBV15,TRBJ1-4,NA,CATSRQQAANEKLFF
TRBV6-6,TRBJ2-3,NA,CASSPQTSGGPSTDTQYF
TRBV5-4,TRBJ2-5,NA,CASSSLMGGETQYF
TRBV3-1/TRBV3-2,TRBJ2-5,NA,CASSQDARYQETQYF
TRBV18,TRBJ2-7,once,CASSRQGGYEQYF
TRBV7-9,TRBJ2-3,NA,CASRPGQGATDTQYF
TRBV5-5,TRBJ2-3,NA,CASSLGPGPVDTQYF
TRBV7-2,TRBJ2-2,NA,CASSLNTGSTGELFF
TRBV16,TRBJ1-5,NA,CASSRSQRGNQPQHF
TRBV27,TRBJ2-1,NA,CASTSGRLSSYNEQFF
TRBV6-6,TRBJ2-2,NA,CASSPNPGLAGQVGELFF
TRBV7-9,TRBJ2-7,NA,CASSDGTGVRYEQYF
TRBV6-5,TRBJ2-1,NA,CASSPPGQGFRFF
TRBV5-5,TRBJ1-2,many,CASSLYQGPKRGYTF
TRBV28,TRBJ2-7,once,CASITTGSTYEQYF
TRBV28,TRBJ2-2,NA,CASRSSGRRTGELFF
TRBV6-2/TRBV6-3,TRBJ2-2,NA,CASSHHRVNTGELFF
TRBV7-2,TRBJ1-5,once,CASSLGGGQPQHF
TRBV19,TRBJ2-2,NA,CASNRVTGELFF
TRBV4-1,TRBJ2-1,NA,CASSQELGLAGENEQFF
TRBV6-5,TRBJ1-6,few,CASSRSPNNSPLHF
TRBV2,TRBJ1-1,NA,CASKQDKNTEAFF
TRBV11-2,TRBJ2-1,few,CASSFQAVYNEQFF
TRBV11-2,TRBJ2-3,NA,CASSLVGAAGGADTQYF